The clone carrying this TCR beta chain appeared many times. This sample was included in a study of T-cell reconstitution after alpha-beta-depleted transplantation in children. Trimming took off 6 bases at V and 7 bases at J, with 19 bases between the two ends. The CDR3 has 15 amino acids. Per germline, CDR1 SGHVS and CDR2 FNYEAQ. Preparation of the TCRbeta library was carried out with unique molecular identifiers. TCRdb reprocessed the PCR reads with MiXCR, giving one entry per CDR3 protein. This sample carries around 300,000 distinct CDR3 sequences, roughly 10% of them seen once, and the ten largest clones take around 22%.

The sequence came from a male patient aged 2-15 years who had a stem cell transplant for chronic granulomatous disease, so the T cells may come from the graft donor. The sequences come from peripheral blood, collected 180 days after TCRalphabeta/CD19-depleted stem cell transplant. V is TRBV7-6 and J is TRBJ2-1, with unresolved D. The CDR3 is CASSQLARLGNEQFF. DNA of the CDR3: TGTGCCAGCAGTCAGTTGGCTCGGTTAGGGAATGAGCAGTTCTTC.